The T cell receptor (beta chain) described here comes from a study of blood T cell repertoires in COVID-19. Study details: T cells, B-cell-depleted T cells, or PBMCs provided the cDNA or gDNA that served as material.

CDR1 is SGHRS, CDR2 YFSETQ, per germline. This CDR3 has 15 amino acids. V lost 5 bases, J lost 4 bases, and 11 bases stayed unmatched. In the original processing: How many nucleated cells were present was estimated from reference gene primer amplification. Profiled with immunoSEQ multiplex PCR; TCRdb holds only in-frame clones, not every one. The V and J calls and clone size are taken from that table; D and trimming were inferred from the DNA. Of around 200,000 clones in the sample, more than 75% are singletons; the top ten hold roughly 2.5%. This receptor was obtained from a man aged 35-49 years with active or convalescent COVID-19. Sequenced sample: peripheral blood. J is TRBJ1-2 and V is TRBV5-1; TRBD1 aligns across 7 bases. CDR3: CASRNTGTELYGYTF. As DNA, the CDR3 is TGCGCCAGCAGGAATACCGGGACAGAACTCTATGGCTACACCTTC. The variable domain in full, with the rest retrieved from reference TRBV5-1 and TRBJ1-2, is KAGVTQTPRYLIKTRGQQVTLSCSPISGHRSVSWYQQTPGQGLQFLFEYFSETQRNKGNFPGRFSGRQFSNSRSEMNVSTLELGDSALYLCASRNTGTELYGYTFGSGTRLTVV.